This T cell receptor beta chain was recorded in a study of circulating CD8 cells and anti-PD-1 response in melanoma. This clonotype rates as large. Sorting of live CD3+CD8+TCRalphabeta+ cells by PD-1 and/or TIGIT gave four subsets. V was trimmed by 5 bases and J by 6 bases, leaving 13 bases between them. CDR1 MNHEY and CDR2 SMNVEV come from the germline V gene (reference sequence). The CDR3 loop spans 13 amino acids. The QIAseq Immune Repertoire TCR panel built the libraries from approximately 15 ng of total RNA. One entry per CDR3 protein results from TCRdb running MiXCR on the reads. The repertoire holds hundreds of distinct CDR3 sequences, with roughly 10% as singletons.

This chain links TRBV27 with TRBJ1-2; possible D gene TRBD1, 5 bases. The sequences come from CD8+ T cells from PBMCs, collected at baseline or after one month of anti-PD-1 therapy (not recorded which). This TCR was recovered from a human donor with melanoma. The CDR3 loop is CASSPHRGNGYTF. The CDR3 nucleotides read TGTGCCAGCAGTCCCCACCGGGGCAATGGCTACACCTTC.